This TCR beta chain is from a study of blood T cell repertoires in COVID-19. Germline lookup yields CDR1 KGHSH and CDR2 LQKENI. This CDR3 contains 13 residues. Deletions cut 3 bases from V and 3 bases from J, with 9 bases between. The table came from immunoSEQ multiplex PCR; TCRdb's copy has only in-frame clones and leaves some out. The data contain more than 85,000 clones, roughly 92% of them seen just once; the ten biggest clones take up around 5.7%. The TCR originated in a man between 65 and 79 years old with acute or convalescent COVID-19. This rearrangement joins TRBV18 to TRBJ2-7; D is ambiguous. The sequencing sample was made of peripheral blood. CDR3 region: CASSPGSGYEQYF. CDR3 DNA: TGTGCCAGCTCACCGGGCAGTGGCTACGAGCAGTACTTC. Variable domain in full (rest from reference TRBV18 and TRBJ2-7): NAGVMQNPRHLVRRRGQEARLRCSPMKGHSHVYWYRQLPEEGLKFMVYLQKENIIDESGMPKERFSAEFPKEGPSILRIQQVVRGDSAAYFCASSPGSGYEQYFGPGTRLTVT.